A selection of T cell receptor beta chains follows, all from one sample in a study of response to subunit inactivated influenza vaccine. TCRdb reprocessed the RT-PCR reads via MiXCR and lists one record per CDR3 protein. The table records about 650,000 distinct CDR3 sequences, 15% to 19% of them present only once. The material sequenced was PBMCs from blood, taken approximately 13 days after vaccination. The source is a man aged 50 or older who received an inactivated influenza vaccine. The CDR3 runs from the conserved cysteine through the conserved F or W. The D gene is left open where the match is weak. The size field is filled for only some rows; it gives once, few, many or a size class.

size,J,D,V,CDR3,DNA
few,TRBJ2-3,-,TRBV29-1,CSVERVLTDTQYF,TGCAGCGTTGAAAGGGTCCTCACAGATACGCAGTATTTT
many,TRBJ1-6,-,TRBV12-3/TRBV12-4,CASSTHRDSPLHF,TGTGCCAGCAGTACCCACAGGGATTCACCCCTCCACTTT
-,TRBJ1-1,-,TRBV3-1,CASSQVRGRGEAFF,TGTGCCAGCAGCCAAGTTAGAGGGCGGGGTGAAGCTTTCTTT
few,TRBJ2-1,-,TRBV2,CASTRTGGGEQFF,TGTGCCAGCACCCGAACCGGGGGCGGTGAGCAGTTCTTC
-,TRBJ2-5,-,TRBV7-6,CASSLSLGGTVTQETQYF,TGTGCCAGCAGCTTATCGTTGGGGGGGACAGTAACCCAAGAGACCCAGTACTTC
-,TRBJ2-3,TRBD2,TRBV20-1,CSAPGLAGDTQYF,TGCAGTGCCCCGGGACTAGCGGGCGATACGCAGTATTTT
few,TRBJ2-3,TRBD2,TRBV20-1,CSASISGRPTDTQYF,TGCAGTGCTAGTATTAGCGGGAGGCCCACAGATACGCAGTATTTT
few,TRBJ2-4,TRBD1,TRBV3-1,CASSQELRGRLDKNIQYF,TGTGCCAGCAGCCAAGAGCTTAGGGGGCGTTTAGACAAAAACATTCAGTACTTC
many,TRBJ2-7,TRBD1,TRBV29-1,CSVVGQGYEQYF,TGCAGCGTTGTGGGACAGGGTTACGAGCAGTACTTC
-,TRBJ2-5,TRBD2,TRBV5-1,CASSTGLAGFQETQYF,TGCGCCAGCAGCACAGGACTAGCGGGCTTCCAAGAGACCCAGTACTTC
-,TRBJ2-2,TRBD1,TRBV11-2,CASSFIWTGGTGELFF,TGTGCCAGCAGCTTTATCTGGACAGGGGGCACCGGGGAGCTGTTTTTT
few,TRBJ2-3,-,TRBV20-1,CSARDHEAGTILDTQYF,TGCAGTGCTAGAGATCATGAGGCGGGGACAATATTAGATACGCAGTATTTT
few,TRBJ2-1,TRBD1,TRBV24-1,CATSDQTGASYNEQFF,TGTGCCACCAGTGATCAAACAGGGGCCTCCTACAATGAGCAGTTCTTC
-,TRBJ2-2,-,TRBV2,CASLYRVATGELFF,TGTGCCAGCCTGTACAGGGTAGCCACCGGGGAGCTGTTTTTT
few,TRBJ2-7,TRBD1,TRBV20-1,CSAPLRQGYEQYF,TGCAGTGCCCCATTGAGACAGGGCTACGAGCAGTACTTC
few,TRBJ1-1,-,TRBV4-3,CASSQDLAGSYWDTEAFF,TGCGCCAGCAGCCAAGATCTGGCAGGAAGTTATTGGGACACTGAAGCTTTCTTT
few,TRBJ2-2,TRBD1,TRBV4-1,CASSQADRDTGELFF,TGCGCCAGCAGCCAAGCCGACAGGGACACCGGGGAGCTGTTTTTT
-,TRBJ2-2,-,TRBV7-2,CASSFRAYTGELFF,TGTGCCAGCAGCTTCAGGGCCTACACCGGGGAGCTGTTTTTT
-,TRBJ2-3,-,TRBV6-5,CASSYPGLTDTQYF,TGTGCCAGCAGTTACCCCGGACTAACAGATACGCAGTATTTT
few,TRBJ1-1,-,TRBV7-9,CASHGSKPNTEAFF,TGTGCCAGCCATGGAAGCAAGCCCAACACTGAAGCTTTCTTT
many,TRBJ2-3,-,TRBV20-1,CSARVGVGGYTDTQYF,TGCAGTGCTAGAGTCGGGGTTGGAGGGTACACAGATACGCAGTATTTT
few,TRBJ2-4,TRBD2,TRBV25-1,CASSGQTSGRAWSKNIQYF,TGTGCCAGCAGTGGCCAGACTAGCGGGAGAGCTTGGTCCAAAAACATTCAGTACTTC
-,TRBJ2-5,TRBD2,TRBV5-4,CASSLGQDGRETQYF,TGTGCCAGCAGCTTGGGGCAGGACGGGAGGGAGACCCAGTACTTC
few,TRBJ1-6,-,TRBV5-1,CASRETGMSGDSPLHF,TGCGCCAGCAGGGAAACAGGGATGTCCGGGGACTCACCCCTCCACTTT
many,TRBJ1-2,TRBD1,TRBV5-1,CASAMGQGANYGYTF,TGCGCCAGCGCCATGGGACAGGGAGCTAACTATGGCTACACCTTC
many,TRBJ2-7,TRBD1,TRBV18,CASSPRQGSYEQYF,TGTGCCAGCAGCCCTAGACAGGGTAGCTACGAGCAGTACTTC
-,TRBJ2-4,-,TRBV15,CATSGDQQNIQYF,TGTGCCACCAGCGGGGACCAGCAAAACATTCAGTACTTC
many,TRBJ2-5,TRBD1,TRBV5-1,CASSSQGAGETQYF,TGTGCCAGCAGCTCACAGGGGGCTGGGGAGACCCAGTACTTC
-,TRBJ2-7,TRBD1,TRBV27,CASSKPGTGAYEQYF,TGTGCCAGCAGTAAACCCGGGACAGGGGCCTACGAGCAGTACTTC
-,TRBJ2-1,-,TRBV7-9,CASSPGRQNYYNEQFF,TGTGCCAGCAGCCCGGGAAGGCAGAATTACTACAATGAGCAGTTCTTC
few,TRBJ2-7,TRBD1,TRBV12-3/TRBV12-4,CASSPGQPPYEQYF,TGTGCCAGCAGTCCGGGACAGCCCCCCTACGAGCAGTACTTC
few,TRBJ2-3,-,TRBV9,CASSEGPSRLTDTQYF,TGTGCCAGCAGCGAGGGGCCTAGCAGACTCACAGATACGCAGTATTTT
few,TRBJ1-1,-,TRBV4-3,CASSQDDKGVEAFF,TGCGCCAGCAGCCAAGATGATAAGGGTGTTGAAGCTTTCTTT
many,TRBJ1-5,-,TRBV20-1,CSALNGGGNQPQHF,TGCAGTGCTTTAAACGGGGGAGGCAATCAGCCCCAGCATTTT
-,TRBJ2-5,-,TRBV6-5,CASSYRSGETQYF,TGTGCCAGCAGTTATCGGAGCGGGGAGACCCAGTACTTC
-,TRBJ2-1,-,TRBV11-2,CASSLYGGLNNEQFF,TGTGCCAGCAGCTTATACGGGGGCCTAAACAATGAGCAGTTCTTC
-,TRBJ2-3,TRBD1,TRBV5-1,CASSFGTGPSTDTQYF,TGCGCCAGCAGCTTTGGGACAGGGCCTAGCACAGATACGCAGTATTTT
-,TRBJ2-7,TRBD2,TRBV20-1,CSATPGLAGLEQYF,TGCAGTGCAACGCCGGGACTAGCGGGTCTGGAGCAGTACTTC
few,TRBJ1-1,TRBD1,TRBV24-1,CATSASNRGPFSEAFF,TGTGCCACCAGTGCCTCTAACAGGGGGCCCTTCTCTGAAGCTTTCTTT
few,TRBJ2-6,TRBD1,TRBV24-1,CATSDGGTGPGANVLTF,TGTGCCACCAGTGATGGCGGGACAGGCCCCGGGGCCAACGTCCTGACTTTC
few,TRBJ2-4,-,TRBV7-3,CASSSPDQVQYF,TGTGCCAGCAGCTCACCGGACCAGGTTCAGTACTTC
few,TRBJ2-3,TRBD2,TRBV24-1,CATSGGLAGAADTQYF,TGTGCCACCAGTGGGGGACTAGCGGGAGCAGCAGATACGCAGTATTTT
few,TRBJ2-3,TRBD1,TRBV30,CAWSAPDRRRLTDTQYF,TGTGCCTGGAGTGCCCCGGACAGGAGGAGGTTGACAGATACGCAGTATTTT
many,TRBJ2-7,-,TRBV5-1,CASSDSSNSYEQYF,TGCGCCAGCAGCGACAGCTCCAACTCCTACGAGCAGTACTTC
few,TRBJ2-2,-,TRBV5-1,CASSLIPDSTGELFF,TGCGCCAGCAGCTTGATTCCTGACAGCACCGGGGAGCTGTTTTTT
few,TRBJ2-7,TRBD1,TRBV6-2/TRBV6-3,CATRDRPHGEQYF,TGTGCCACCCGGGACAGGCCACATGGGGAGCAGTACTTC
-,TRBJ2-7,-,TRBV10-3,CAIRTGTDYEQYF,TGTGCCATCAGAACCGGGACGGACTACGAGCAGTACTTC
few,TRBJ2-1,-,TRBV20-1,CSAKPALNEQFF,TGCAGTGCTAAACCAGCCTTAAATGAGCAGTTCTTC
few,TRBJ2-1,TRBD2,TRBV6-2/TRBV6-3,CASSRLTSGRAREQFF,TGTGCCAGCAGTCGATTAACTAGCGGGAGGGCCCGAGAGCAGTTCTTC
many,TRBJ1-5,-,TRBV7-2,CASSLAPGTGQPQHF,TGTGCCAGCAGCTTAGCGCCGGGGACGGGTCAGCCCCAGCATTTT
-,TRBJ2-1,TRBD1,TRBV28,CAIDRGESYNEQFF,TGTGCCATCGACAGGGGAGAATCCTACAATGAGCAGTTCTTC
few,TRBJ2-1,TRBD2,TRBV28,CASRRTSGGLSYNEQFF,TGTGCCAGCAGACGGACTAGCGGGGGGCTCTCCTACAATGAGCAGTTCTTC
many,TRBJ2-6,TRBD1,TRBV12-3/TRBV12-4,CASRSGQGLSGANVLTF,TGTGCCAGCAGGTCGGGACAGGGACTTTCCGGGGCCAACGTCCTGACTTTC